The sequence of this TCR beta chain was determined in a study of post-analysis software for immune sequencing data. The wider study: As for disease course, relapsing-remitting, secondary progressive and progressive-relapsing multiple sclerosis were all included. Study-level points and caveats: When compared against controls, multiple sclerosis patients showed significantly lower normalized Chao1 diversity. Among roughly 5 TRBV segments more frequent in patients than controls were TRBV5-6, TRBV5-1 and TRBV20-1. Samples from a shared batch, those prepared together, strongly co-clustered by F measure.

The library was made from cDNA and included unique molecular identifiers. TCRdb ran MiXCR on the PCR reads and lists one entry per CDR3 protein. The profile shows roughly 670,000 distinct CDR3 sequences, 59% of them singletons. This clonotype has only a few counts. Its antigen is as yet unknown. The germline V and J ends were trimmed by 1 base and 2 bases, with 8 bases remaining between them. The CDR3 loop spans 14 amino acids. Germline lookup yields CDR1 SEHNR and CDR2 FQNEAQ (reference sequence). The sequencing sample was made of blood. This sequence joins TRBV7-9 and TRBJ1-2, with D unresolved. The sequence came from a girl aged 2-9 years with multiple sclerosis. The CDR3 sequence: CASSLGSKNYGYTF. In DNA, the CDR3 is TGTGCCAGCAGCTTAGGCAGTAAGAACTATGGCTACACCTTC.